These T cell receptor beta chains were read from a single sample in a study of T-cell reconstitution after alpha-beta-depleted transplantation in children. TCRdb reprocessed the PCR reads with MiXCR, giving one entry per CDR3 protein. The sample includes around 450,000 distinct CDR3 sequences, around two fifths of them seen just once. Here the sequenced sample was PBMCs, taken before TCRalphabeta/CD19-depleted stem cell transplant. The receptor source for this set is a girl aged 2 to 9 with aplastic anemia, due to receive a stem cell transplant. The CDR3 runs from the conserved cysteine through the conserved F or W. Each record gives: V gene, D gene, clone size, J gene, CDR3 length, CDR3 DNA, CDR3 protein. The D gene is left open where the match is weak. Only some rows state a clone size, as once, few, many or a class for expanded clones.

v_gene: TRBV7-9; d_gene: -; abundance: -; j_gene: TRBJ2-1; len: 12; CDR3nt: TGTGCCAGCAGCTTTACCGGGACCGGGGGGTTCTTC; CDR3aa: CASSFTGTGGFF
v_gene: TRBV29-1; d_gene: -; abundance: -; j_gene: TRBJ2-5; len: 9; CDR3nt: TGCAGCGTTGAAGAGACCCAGTACTTC; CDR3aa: CSVEETQYF
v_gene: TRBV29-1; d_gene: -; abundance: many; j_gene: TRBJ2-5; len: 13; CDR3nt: TGCAGCGTTGACGGACAGCTGGGGGAGACCCAGTACTTC; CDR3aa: CSVDGQLGETQYF
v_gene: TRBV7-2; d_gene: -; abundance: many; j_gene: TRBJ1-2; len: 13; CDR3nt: TGTGCCAGCAGCCGCGACAGATACTATGGCTACACCTTC; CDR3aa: CASSRDRYYGYTF
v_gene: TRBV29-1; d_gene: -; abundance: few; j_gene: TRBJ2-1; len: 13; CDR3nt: TGCAGCGTTGTATTGGGGGGCTACAATGAGCAGTTCTTC; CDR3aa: CSVVLGGYNEQFF
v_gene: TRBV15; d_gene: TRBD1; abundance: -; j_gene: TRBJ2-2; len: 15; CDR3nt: TGTGCCACAAGGGACAGGGGGCTCGGGACCGGGGAGCTGTTTTTT; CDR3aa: CATRDRGLGTGELFF
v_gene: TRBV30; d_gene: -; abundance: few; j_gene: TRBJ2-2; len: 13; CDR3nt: TGTGCCTGGAGTGTACAGGGTACCGGGGAGCTGTTTTTT; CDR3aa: CAWSVQGTGELFF
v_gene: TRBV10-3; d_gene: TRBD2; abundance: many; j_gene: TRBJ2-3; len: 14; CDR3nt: TGTGCCATCATTGGCGGGAGGGACACAGATACGCAGTATTTT; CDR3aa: CAIIGGRDTDTQYF
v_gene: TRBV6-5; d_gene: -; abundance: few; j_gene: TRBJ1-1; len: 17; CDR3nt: TGTGCCAGCAGTTACACGAGAGGACGGCGGGCGAACACTGAAGCTTTCTTT; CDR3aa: CASSYTRGRRANTEAFF
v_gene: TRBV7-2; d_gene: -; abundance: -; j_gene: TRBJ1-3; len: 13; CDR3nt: TGTGCCAGCAGCCGGGGACATGGGAACACCATATATTTT; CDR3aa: CASSRGHGNTIYF
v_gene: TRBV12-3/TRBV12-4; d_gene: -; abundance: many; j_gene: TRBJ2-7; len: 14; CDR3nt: TGTGCCAGCAGCCCCCGGGACTCAAACTACGAGCAGTACTTC; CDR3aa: CASSPRDSNYEQYF
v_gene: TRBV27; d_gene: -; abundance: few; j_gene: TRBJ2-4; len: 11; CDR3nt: TGTGCCAGCAGTTTTAACTCCATGCAGTACTTC; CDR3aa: CASSFNSMQYF
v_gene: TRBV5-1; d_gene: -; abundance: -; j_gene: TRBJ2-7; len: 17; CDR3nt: TGCGCCAGCAGCTTGGGTGGTTTTGAAGGGGAATTGGGCGAGCAGTACTTC; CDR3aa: CASSLGGFEGELGEQYF
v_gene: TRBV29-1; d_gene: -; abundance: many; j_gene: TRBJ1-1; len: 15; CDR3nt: TGCAGCGGGGCATCTCTGGAAGGGGCGTACACTGAAGCTTTCTTT; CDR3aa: CSGASLEGAYTEAFF
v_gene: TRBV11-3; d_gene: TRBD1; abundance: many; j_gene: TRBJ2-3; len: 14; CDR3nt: TGTGCCAGCAGCCCTGGGACAGGGGCAGATACGCAGTATTTT; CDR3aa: CASSPGTGADTQYF
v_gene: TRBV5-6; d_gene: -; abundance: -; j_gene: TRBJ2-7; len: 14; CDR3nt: TGTGCCAGCAGCTTGCCAACTAGGTGCTACGAGCAGTACTTC; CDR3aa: CASSLPTRCYEQYF
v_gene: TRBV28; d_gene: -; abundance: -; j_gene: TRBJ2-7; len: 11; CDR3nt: TGTGCCTTGGGGGACCCTTACGAGCAGTACTTC; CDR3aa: CALGDPYEQYF
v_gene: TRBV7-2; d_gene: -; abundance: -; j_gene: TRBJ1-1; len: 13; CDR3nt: TGTGCCAGCAGCCTTCAGTCGACCACTGAAGCTTTCTTT; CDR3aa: CASSLQSTTEAFF
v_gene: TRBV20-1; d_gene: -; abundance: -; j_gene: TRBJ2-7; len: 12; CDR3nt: TGCAGTGCTGCCAAGGGGGACTACGAGCAGTACTTC; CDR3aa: CSAAKGDYEQYF
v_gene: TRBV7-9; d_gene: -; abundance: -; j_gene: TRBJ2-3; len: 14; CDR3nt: TGTGCCAGCAGCGATGCCAGGCGCGAGGATACGCAGTATTTT; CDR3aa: CASSDARREDTQYF
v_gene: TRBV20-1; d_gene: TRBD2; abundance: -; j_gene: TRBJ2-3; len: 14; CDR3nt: TGCAGTGCTTTTTCTAGCGGGAGCACAGATACGCAGTATTTT; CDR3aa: CSAFSSGSTDTQYF
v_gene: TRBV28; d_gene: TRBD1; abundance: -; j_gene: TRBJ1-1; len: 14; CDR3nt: TGTGCCAGCAGTCCTCGTCGGGACAGGGCTGAAGCTTTCTTT; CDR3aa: CASSPRRDRAEAFF
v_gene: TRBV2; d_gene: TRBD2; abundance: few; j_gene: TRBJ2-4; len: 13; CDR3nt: TGTGCCAGCAGTGACCTAGCGGTTATAGTTCAGTACTTC; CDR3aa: CASSDLAVIVQYF
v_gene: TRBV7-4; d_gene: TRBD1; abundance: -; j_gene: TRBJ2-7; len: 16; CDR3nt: TGTGCCAGCAGCTTAGCCGGACAGGGAAGTCCCTACGAGCAGTACTTC; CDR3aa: CASSLAGQGSPYEQYF
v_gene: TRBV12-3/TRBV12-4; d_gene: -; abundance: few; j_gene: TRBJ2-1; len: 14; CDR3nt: TGTGCCAGCAGTTTTGGCGGCCGATACAATGAGCAGTTCTTC; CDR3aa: CASSFGGRYNEQFF
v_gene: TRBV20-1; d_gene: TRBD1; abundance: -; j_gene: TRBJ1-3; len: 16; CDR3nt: TGCAGTGCTAGAGTAGAGGGGGCGAGATATGGAAACACCATATATTTT; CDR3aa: CSARVEGARYGNTIYF
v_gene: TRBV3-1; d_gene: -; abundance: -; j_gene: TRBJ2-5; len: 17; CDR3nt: TGTGCCAGCAGCCAAGGGGGAGGTAGCGGCCTCCAAGAGACCCAGTACTTC; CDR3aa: CASSQGGGSGLQETQYF
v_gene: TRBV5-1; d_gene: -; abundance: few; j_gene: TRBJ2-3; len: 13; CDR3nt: TGCGCCAGCAGCTTGGCCGCGGGAGATACGCAGTATTTT; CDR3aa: CASSLAAGDTQYF
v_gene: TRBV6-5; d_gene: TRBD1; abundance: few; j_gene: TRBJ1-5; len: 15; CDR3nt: TGTGCCAGCAGTTACTCGAGGACAGGCGGTCAGCCCCAGCATTTT; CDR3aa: CASSYSRTGGQPQHF
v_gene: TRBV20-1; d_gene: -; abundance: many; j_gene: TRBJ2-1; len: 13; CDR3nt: TGCAGTGCTCAGACTAGAGCTTACAATGAGCAGTTCTTC; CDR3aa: CSAQTRAYNEQFF
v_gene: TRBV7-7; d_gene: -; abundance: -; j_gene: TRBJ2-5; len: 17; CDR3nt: TGTGCCAGCAGCCCGCTGACTAGAAGGGCCTACAGAGAGACCCAGTACTTC; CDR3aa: CASSPLTRRAYRETQYF
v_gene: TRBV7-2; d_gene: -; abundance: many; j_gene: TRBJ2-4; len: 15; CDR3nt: TGTGCCAGCAGCTTAACCGTGCAGGGCGGAAACATTCAGTACTTC; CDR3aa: CASSLTVQGGNIQYF
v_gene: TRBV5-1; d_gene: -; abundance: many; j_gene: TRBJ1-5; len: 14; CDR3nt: TGCGCCAGCAGCCCCGGGGAACTGGATCAGCCCCAGCATTTT; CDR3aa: CASSPGELDQPQHF
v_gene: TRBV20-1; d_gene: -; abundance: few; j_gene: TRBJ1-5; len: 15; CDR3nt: TGCAGTGCTAGAGATGTTCACAGGGTTGATCAGCCCCAGCATTTT; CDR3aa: CSARDVHRVDQPQHF
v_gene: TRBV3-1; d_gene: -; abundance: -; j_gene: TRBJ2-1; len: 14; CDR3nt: TGTGCCAGCAGCCAGGGACTCGCCTACAATGAGCAGTTCTTC; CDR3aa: CASSQGLAYNEQFF
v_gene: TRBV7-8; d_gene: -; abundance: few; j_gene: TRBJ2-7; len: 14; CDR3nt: TGTGCCAGCAGCTTGGGCCTAAGGGTCTACGAGCAGTACTTC; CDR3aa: CASSLGLRVYEQYF
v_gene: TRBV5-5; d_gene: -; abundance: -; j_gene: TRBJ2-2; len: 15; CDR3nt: TGTGCCAGCAGCTTGACCCCAAGACCCACCGGGGAGCTGTTTTTT; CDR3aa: CASSLTPRPTGELFF
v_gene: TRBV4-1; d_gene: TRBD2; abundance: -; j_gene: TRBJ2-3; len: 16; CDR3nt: TGCGCCAGCAGCCCTACTAGCGGAGGAGGGACAGATACGCAGTATTTT; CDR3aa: CASSPTSGGGTDTQYF
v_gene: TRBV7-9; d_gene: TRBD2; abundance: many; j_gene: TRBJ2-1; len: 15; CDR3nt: TGTGCCAGCAGCTTATCTGAGGCTAGCGGAAATGAGCAGTTCTTC; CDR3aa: CASSLSEASGNEQFF
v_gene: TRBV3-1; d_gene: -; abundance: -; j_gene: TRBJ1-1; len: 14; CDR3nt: TGTGCCATCAGCCAGCAACAACCGAACACTGAAGCTTTCTTT; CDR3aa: CAISQQQPNTEAFF
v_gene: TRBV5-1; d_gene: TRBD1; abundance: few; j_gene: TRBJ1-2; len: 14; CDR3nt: TGCGCCAGCAGCTTGGGGGACAGTAACTATGGCTACACCTTC; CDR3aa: CASSLGDSNYGYTF
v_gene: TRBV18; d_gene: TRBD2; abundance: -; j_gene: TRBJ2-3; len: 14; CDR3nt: TGTGCCAGCTCAACCGGGACTAGCGGAGATACGCAGTATTTT; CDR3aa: CASSTGTSGDTQYF
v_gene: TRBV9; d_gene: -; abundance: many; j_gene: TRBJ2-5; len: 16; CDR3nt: TGTGCCAGCAGCGTAACTCCCGGGACACCGAGGGGGAGCCAGTACTTC; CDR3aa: CASSVTPGTPRGSQYF
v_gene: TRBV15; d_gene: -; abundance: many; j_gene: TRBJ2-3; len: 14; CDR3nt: TGTGCCACCAGGAGTAGCGGATACACAGATACGCAGTATTTT; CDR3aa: CATRSSGYTDTQYF
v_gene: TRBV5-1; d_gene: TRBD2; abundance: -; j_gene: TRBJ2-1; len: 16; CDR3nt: TGCGCCAGCAGCTTGTCAGTTAGCGGGGCTAACAATGAGCAGTTCTTC; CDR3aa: CASSLSVSGANNEQFF